This TCR beta chain was recorded in a study of tumor and adjacent non-tumor tissue in lung cancer. This CDR3 comprises 19 residues. Germline CDR1 and CDR2: MNHEY and SVGEGT. A remark on this clonotype: One end of the junction does not line up with germline, which may come from a read error.

TCRbeta libraries were built with three rounds of nested PCR, modified from ARM-PCR. Each CDR3 protein is one row after TCRdb ran MiXCR on the multiplex PCR reads. The data show some 51,000 distinct CDR3 sequences, with 64% seen just once and roughly 31% held by the top ten. The template was RNA from unsorted bulk tissue. Distant lung tissue was collected more than 3 cm away from the tumor edge. Newly diagnosed lung cancer patients had thoracic surgery in China, August–late 2014, without prior chemotherapy. The sequenced material came from distant non-tumor lung tissue. The rearrangement links TRBV6-2 or TRBV6-3 to TRBJ1-5, with D hard to call. The clonotype originates from a woman in her seventies with non-small cell lung cancer. CDR3 amino acids: CASSYPLRRVTYSNQPQHF. The CDR3 DNA follows: TGTGCCAGCAGTTACCCGCTGAGAAGAGTGACCTATAGCAATCAGCCCCAGCATTTC.